Listed below are T cell receptor beta chains from one sample, sequenced in a study of CD4+ T cells in melanoma. Profiling relied on immunoSEQ multiplex PCR, and the TCRdb table lists in-frame clones only, not all of them. In the table there are tens of thousands of clones, approximately 70% of which are singletons. The specimen sequenced was tumor tissue. The receptors derive from a human donor with melanoma. Each CDR3 is given with its conserved first and last residue. The order of the fields is clone size, V gene, J gene, CDR3 protein. Clone size appears in some rows only: once, few, many, or a class for an expanded clone.

>.|TRBV7-8|TRBJ2-3
CASSQFPGADTQYF
>.|TRBV4-3|TRBJ2-7
CASSQDAGNYEQYF
>.|TRBV7-2|TRBJ2-7
CASSFIGTHYEQYF
>.|TRBV4-2|TRBJ2-7
CASSFPGYEQYF
>few|TRBV7-3|TRBJ2-7
CASSLVDYEQYF
>.|TRBV28|TRBJ2-5
CASSPTGFLEPQYF
>.|TRBV5-6|TRBJ1-4
CASSKEGRTNEKLFF
>.|TRBV10-3|TRBJ2-7
CAIRGGYEQYF
>.|TRBV18|TRBJ2-7
CASSYSAGFYEQYF
>.|TRBV7-2|TRBJ2-6
CASSHGEAGANVLTF
>few|TRBV30|TRBJ1-2
CAWSLTSPGGYTF
>.|TRBV4-2|TRBJ1-2
CASSQDVDSFAYNYGYTF
>.|TRBV15|TRBJ2-1
CATSRIGGGGYNEQFF
>.|TRBV6-5|TRBJ2-1
CASSYSASDNEQFF
>.|TRBV7-2|TRBJ2-7
CASSVAGGLREQYF
>.|TRBV27|TRBJ1-5
CASSLGLPGQGNQPQHF
>.|TRBV29-1|TRBJ1-2
CSVERKLRGYTF
>once|TRBV5-1|TRBJ2-3
CASHLEDRSTDTQYF
>.|TRBV4-3|TRBJ2-2
CASSQASLGVPGPGELFF
>.|TRBV27|TRBJ1-1
CASRQWTGHTEAFF
>.|TRBV9|TRBJ2-5
CASSVEGFGETQYF
>medium-sized|TRBV29-1|TRBJ2-2
CSGYRGGELFF
>.|TRBV7-9|.
CASSSPTYSEQYF
>.|TRBV6-6|TRBJ2-7
CASSYRFVVAHEQYF
>.|TRBV6-5|TRBJ1-1
CASSPYGQENTEAFF